Listed below are T cell receptor beta chains from one sample, sequenced in a study of cytomegalovirus exposure and HLA in healthy donors. Profiled with immunoSEQ multiplex PCR; TCRdb holds only in-frame clones, not every one. Found here are 200,000 or so clones; the top ten clones hold approximately 0.74%. The sequenced sample was PBMCs. The receptors were gathered from a boy between 5 and 17 years old in good health and CMV-seronegative. CDR3s include the opening cysteine and the closing phenylalanine or tryptophan. D genes are given only for firm matches.

D,V,length,J,DNA,CDR3
TRBD2,TRBV5-1,16,TRBJ2-1,TGCGCCAGCAGCTCTTCTAGCGGGGGATTTATAGATGAGCAGTTCTTC,CASSSSSGGFIDEQFF
TRBD2,TRBV5-1,16,TRBJ2-2,TGCGCCAGCACATTGTCCGGGAGGGGGAACACCGGGGAGCTGTTTTTT,CASTLSGRGNTGELFF
TRBD2,TRBV19,15,TRBJ2-1,TGTGCCAGTAGTATACGGAGCGGGGGGGCCAATGAGCAGTTCTTC,CASSIRSGGANEQFF
NA,TRBV5-8,15,TRBJ2-2,TGTGCCAGCAGCGGCGACTCTCATTTCACCGGGGAGCTGTTTTTT,CASSGDSHFTGELFF
TRBD2,TRBV10-3,15,TRBJ2-1,TGTGCCATCAGTGAGGCTAGCGGGGGTATGGATGAGCAGTTCTTC,CAISEASGGMDEQFF
TRBD2,TRBV11-2,15,TRBJ2-7,TGTGCCAGCACCCAAGGCTCTGGGACTACCTACGAGCAGTACTTC,CASTQGSGTTYEQYF
NA,TRBV28,17,TRBJ1-6,TGTGCCAGCAGAACGGTGGGAACGGGGTCGAATAATTCACCCCTCCACTTT,CASRTVGTGSNNSPLHF
NA,TRBV6-5,13,TRBJ2-1,TGTGCCAGCAGCTCAGGACAGTTAAATGAGCAGTTCTTC,CASSSGQLNEQFF
NA,TRBV11-2,15,TRBJ1-1,TGTGCCAGCAGCTTAGATTCAGGCGGGTTCACTGAAGCTTTCTTT,CASSLDSGGFTEAFF
TRBD2,TRBV6-4,15,TRBJ2-3,TGTGCCAGCAGTCTGAGACTAGCGGACACAGATACGCAGTATTTT,CASSLRLADTDTQYF
TRBD2,TRBV4-1,18,TRBJ2-1,TGCGCCAGCAGCCTCCGGACTAGCGGGGGGGATTCCTACAATGAGCAGTTCTTC,CASSLRTSGGDSYNEQFF
TRBD2,TRBV29-1,15,TRBJ2-3,TGCAGCGCCAACGGACTAGCGGGGGGAGCAGATACGCAGTATTTT,CSANGLAGGADTQYF
NA,TRBV5-5,16,TRBJ1-6,TGTGCCAGCAGCTCGGGACACTCCTTACCCCCCCTCCCCCTCCACTTT,CASSSGHSLPPLPLHF
NA,TRBV5-4,15,TRBJ1-2,TGTGCCAGCAGCTTGGCACAGGGACAATTCTATGGCTACACCTTC,CASSLAQGQFYGYTF
NA,TRBV6-5,14,TRBJ2-1,TGTGCCACGACTCGGGGGAGCTCCTACAATGAGCAGTTCTTC,CATTRGSSYNEQFF
NA,TRBV5-1,14,TRBJ2-1,TGCGCCTCCGGGCCGGGGGTATCCTACAATGAGCAGTTCTTC,CASGPGVSYNEQFF
NA,TRBV5-1,14,TRBJ2-1,TGCGCCAGCAGCTCGATGGACTCTATCAATGAGCAGTTCTTC,CASSSMDSINEQFF
NA,TRBV11-2,13,TRBJ2-1,TGTGCCAGCAGCTTTTTCCAGGGTGATGAGCAGTTCTTC,CASSFFQGDEQFF
NA,TRBV27,14,TRBJ1-2,TGTGCCAGCAGTTCTTACAGGGTCCCAGGTGGCTACACCTTC,CASSSYRVPGGYTF
TRBD2,TRBV4-3,15,TRBJ2-7,TGCGCCAGCAGCCCACGAAGCGGGGCATACTACGAGCAGTACTTC,CASSPRSGAYYEQYF
TRBD1,TRBV7-9,17,TRBJ1-4,TGTGCCAGCAGCTTAATCGGGACAGGGGGCGTATGGGAAAAACTGTTTTTT,CASSLIGTGGVWEKLFF
TRBD1,TRBV5-1,15,TRBJ1-1,TGCGCCAGCAGCTTGGACCCTTCAGGGGGCACTGAAGCTTTCTTT,CASSLDPSGGTEAFF
NA,TRBV9,17,TRBJ1-6,TGTGCCAGCAGCGCGTCAACCGCGCAGACAGTAATTCAACCCCTCCACTTT,CASSASTAQTVIQPLHF
NA,TRBV19,16,TRBJ1-5,TGTGCCAGTAGTATCGGAAACAGGCCAGGCAATCAGCCCCAGCATTTT,CASSIGNRPGNQPQHF
NA,TRBV7-6,15,TRBJ1-2,TGTGCCAGCAGCTTGGAGAAGGGGCACAACTATGGCTACACCTTC,CASSLEKGHNYGYTF
NA,TRBV6-5,12,TRBJ2-1,TGTGCCAGCCGGACTCTGCCCGGTGAGCAGTTCTTC,CASRTLPGEQFF
NA,TRBV5-1,15,TRBJ1-6,TGCGCCAGCAGCTCCAGGGAATCCTATAATTCACCCCTCCACTTT,CASSSRESYNSPLHF
NA,TRBV28,15,TRBJ2-2,TGTGCCAGCAGTTTAACCAGATTGAACACCGGGGAGCTGTTTTTT,CASSLTRLNTGELFF
TRBD1,TRBV12-5,13,TRBJ1-1,TGTGCTAGTGGGACAGGGGGCTTCACTGAAGCTTTCTTT,CASGTGGFTEAFF
NA,TRBV18,14,TRBJ2-7,TGTGCCAGCTCACCGTTGGACAGCTTCGGCGAGCAGTACTTC,CASSPLDSFGEQYF
TRBD2,TRBV9,15,TRBJ2-1,TGTGCCAGCAGCGTATGGACTAGCGAAGGCGATGAGCAGTTCTTC,CASSVWTSEGDEQFF
NA,TRBV21-1,13,TRBJ1-1,TGTGCCAGCAGCACAGGTTTGAACACTGAAGCTTTCTTT,CASSTGLNTEAFF
TRBD1,TRBV5-4,16,TRBJ1-2,TGTGCCAGCAGCGGCCGGGACAGAGCATTTAACTATGGCTACACCTTC,CASSGRDRAFNYGYTF
TRBD1,TRBV15,18,TRBJ2-2,TGTGCCACCAGCAGATACAAGGGACAGACTTTGAACACCGGGGAGCTGTTTTTT,CATSRYKGQTLNTGELFF
NA,TRBV7-6,15,TRBJ1-2,TGTGCCAGCAGCCCCCGGGATTATAGAGGCTATGGCTACACCTTC,CASSPRDYRGYGYTF
TRBD2,TRBV28,16,TRBJ2-3,TGTGCCAGCAGTTCGTTACTAGCGGGGACCGCAGATACGCAGTATTTT,CASSSLLAGTADTQYF
TRBD1,TRBV4-1,16,TRBJ2-7,TGCGCCAGCAGCCAGTCCCCGGGACAGGGGTTAAGAGAGCAGTACTTC,CASSQSPGQGLREQYF
TRBD2,TRBV5-4,17,TRBJ2-7,TGTGCCAGCAGCAGGGGACCCGGGACTAGCGTCCCCTACGAGCAGTACTTC,CASSRGPGTSVPYEQYF
NA,TRBV19,16,TRBJ1-5,TGTGCCAGTAGTTTAACTCACAGGGATAGCAATCAGCCCCAGCATTTT,CASSLTHRDSNQPQHF
NA,TRBV19,14,TRBJ2-2,TGTGCCAGTGATGACACGCCGAACACCGGGGAGCTGTTTTTT,CASDDTPNTGELFF
TRBD2,TRBV30,15,TRBJ2-3,TGTGCCTGGGACTACCGGGGGGGAAGCACAGATACGCAGTATTTT,CAWDYRGGSTDTQYF
NA,TRBV5-4,13,TRBJ2-3,TGTGCCACCGCGGAGTCACAAGGAGATACGCAGTATTTT,CATAESQGDTQYF